Following are 27 T cell receptor beta chains from one sample sequenced in a study of cytomegalovirus exposure and HLA in healthy donors (dated by TCRdb to about 2017). To prepare the library, the immunoSEQ multiplex PCR assay was applied. For the multiplex PCR, a mixture combining 60 forward primers for TCR Vbeta segments and 13 reverse primers for TCR Jbeta segments was used. TCRdb obtained this table from immuneACCESS and retained in-frame rearrangements with V and J assigned. These tables miss some clones; where compared with another copy, unresolved V genes account for less than half of the shortfall, and the remainder is unexplained. The sample profile shows tens of thousands of clones; more than 60% of them were found once. Of the sample, roughly 12% falls within the top ten clones. The sequenced sample consisted of PBMCs. These receptors came from a male donor in good health and CMV-seropositive.

V gene TRBV30 combines with J gene TRBJ2-1, with D possibly matching TRBD2 (5 bases). Per the germline V gene, CDR1 is GTSNPN and CDR2 is SVGIG (reference sequence). CDR3 length: 14 amino acids. Trimming removed 2 bases at V and 10 bases at J, with 18 bases between. The DNA of the CDR3 is TGTGCCTGGAGTAATCCCGACGCCCCGGGAGAGCAGTTCTTC. Residues: CAWSNPDAPGEQFF.

J is TRBJ2-4 and V is TRBV28; 8 bases align to TRBD1. Trimming cost V 8 bases and J 3 bases; bases outside gene matches: 9. Germline CDR1 MDHEN, CDR2 SYDVKM. The CDR3 runs to 15 residues. The CDR3 loop reads CASCTTGGGKNIQYF. The CDR3 nucleotides read TGTGCCAGCTGTACCACAGGGGGTGGCAAAAACATTCAGTACTTC.

CDR3 nucleotide sequence: TGCGCCAGCGTAGGCGGTGGTTATAATTCACCCCTCCACTTT. The encoded protein is CASVGGGYNSPLHF. The genes are TRBV10-2 and TRBJ1-6; D unclear. Per germline, CDR1 WSHSY and CDR2 SAAADI. The V gene lost 8 bases and the J gene lost 4 bases, with 12 bases spanning the gap. The CDR3 contains 14 residues.

The chain is built from TRBV11-2 and TRBJ2-7; TRBD2 agrees at 15 bases. The CDR3 runs to 19 residues. V dropped 4 bases and J dropped 6; count of bases not matched to a gene: 16. Germline CDR1 is SGHAT and CDR2 is FQNNGV. The CDR3 reads CASSSSSGLAGGPGGEQYF. Written as DNA, the CDR3 is TGTGCCAGCAGCTCTTCTTCCGGACTAGCGGGAGGGCCGGGGGGCGAGCAGTACTTC.

Only a few counts were recorded for this clone. This sequence joins TRBV6-5 and TRBJ2-7; no firm D call. This CDR3 is 13 amino acids long. V lost 1 base to trimming and J lost 3 bases, with 7 bases between them. CDR1 MNHEY and CDR2 SVGAGI come from the germline V gene. The CDR3 spells CASSYLRNYEQYF. Written as DNA, the CDR3 is TGTGCCAGCAGTTACTTGAGGAACTACGAGCAGTACTTC.

This clone was observed a few times. The V call is TRBV27, the J call TRBJ2-7; the match to TRBD2 covers 8 bases. This CDR3 has 15 residues. Germline trimming cut 2 bases from V and 5 bases from J; bases unmatched to any gene: 8. Germline V gene sequence: CDR1 MNHEY, CDR2 SMNVEV (reference sequence). The CDR3 here is CASSLSGRIRDEQYF. The CDR3, as DNA: TGTGCCAGCAGTTTAAGCGGGAGAATTCGGGACGAGCAGTACTTC.

This clone was observed once. V and J are TRBV19 and TRBJ2-5, with 7 bases aligning to TRBD1. CDR1 LNHDA and CDR2 SQIVND come from the germline V gene (reference sequence). CDR3 length equals 15 residues. V was pared by 3 bases and J by 0 bases, with 4 bases of the junction left unmatched. The CDR3 sequence is CASSIRTGNQETQYF. The CDR3 bases are TGTGCCAGTAGTATCCGGACAGGAAACCAAGAGACCCAGTACTTC.

The rearrangement links TRBV15 to TRBJ2-1; no clear D. This CDR3 is built from 15 residues. V dropped 5 bases and J dropped 5 bases, with 16 bases sitting between them. Germline V gene data show CDR1 as LNHNV and CDR2 as YYDKDF (reference sequence). CDR3 protein: CATSPPTFPNNEQFF. The CDR3 nucleotides are TGTGCCACCAGCCCTCCCACCTTCCCTAACAATGAGCAGTTCTTC.

The V gene is TRBV14, the J gene TRBJ2-7, with 10 bases matching TRBD2. Germline lookup yields CDR1 SGHDN and CDR2 FVKESK. The CDR3 sequence is 17 residues long. Trimming cost V 4 bases and J 5 bases; bases outside gene matches: 14. The CDR3 region is CASSRIAGGRKLHEQYF. In nucleotides, the CDR3 is TGTGCCAGCAGCCGCATAGCGGGAGGCAGGAAGCTCCACGAGCAGTACTTC.

In its sample, this clone was seen a few times. This chain links TRBV6-1 with TRBJ2-1; D is unclear. The V gene lost 8 bases and the J gene lost 1 base, with 6 bases spanning the gap. The CDR3 is 12 residues long. Germline lookup yields CDR1 MNHNS and CDR2 SASEGT. For the CDR3, the DNA is TGTGCCAGCCGCGATTCCTACAATGAGCAGTTCTTC. Translated, it gives CASRDSYNEQFF.

This rearrangement joins TRBV2 to TRBJ2-2; TRBD2 matches 8 bases. V gave up 1 base and J gave up 7 bases; unmatched junction bases: 5. CDR3 length equals 15 residues. Germline V gives CDR1 SNHLY, CDR2 FYNNEI. The CDR3 here is CASSEGVLAGGELFF. CDR3 nucleotide sequence: TGTGCCAGCAGTGAAGGGGTTCTAGCGGGCGGGGAGCTGTTTTTT.

The chain joins TRBV6-5 to TRBJ2-5; 7 nucleotides match TRBD1. The assigned J gene may be wrong: the sequence end matches TRBJ2-7 better. Germline CDR1 MNHEY, CDR2 SVGAGI. CDR3 length: 14 residues. CDR3 coding DNA: TGTGCCAGCAGCCCCGACAGGGTTTCCTACGAGCAGTACTTC. Translating it yields CASSPDRVSYEQYF.

V usage is TRBV15 and J usage is TRBJ1-3, with a tentative D call TRBD1 (5 bases). CDR3 length: 15 amino acids. V lost 0 bases, J lost 4 bases, and 10 bases lay in between. Germline V gives CDR1 LNHNV, CDR2 YYDKDF (reference sequence). This CDR3 reads CATSRDAGFGNTIYF. The CDR3 DNA reads TGTGCCACCAGCAGAGATGCAGGGTTCGGAAACACCATATATTTT. Looking up the rest from reference TRBV15 and TRBJ1-3 gives the full variable domain: DAMVIQNPRYQVTQFGKPVTLSCSQTLNHNVMYWYQQKSSQAPKLLFHYYDKDFNNEADTPDNFQSRRPNTSFCFLDIRSPGLGDTAMYLCATSRDAGFGNTIYFGEGSWLTVV.

CDR3 region: CASSSLAGGPHTQYF. The CDR3 DNA follows: TGTGCCAGCAGCTCACTAGCGGGAGGGCCGCATACGCAGTATTTT. The rearrangement uses TRBV7-6 and TRBJ2-3, with 13 bases that match TRBD2. This CDR3 has 15 amino acids. Looked up from germline, CDR1 is SGHVS and CDR2 is FNYEAQ. Trimming at V came to 4 bases and at J to 7 bases, leaving 5 bases not matched to a gene.

This clone was counted only a few times. The V call is TRBV30, the J call TRBJ2-4; D perhaps matches TRBD1 (6 bases). Germline-derived CDR1 and CDR2 are GTSNPN and SVGIG (reference sequence). The CDR3 contains 14 residues. V lost 0 bases, J lost 13 bases, and 19 bases lay in between. The DNA for the CDR3 is TGTGCCTGGAGTGTACGATCGGCAGGGGCTCCCCAGTACTTC. Protein product: CAWSVRSAGAPQYF.

The J gene is TRBJ1-5, the V gene TRBV16; TRBD1 aligns across 8 bases. Trimming took 4 bases from V and 4 from J; bases not matched to a gene: 3. Germline values: CDR1 KGHSY, CDR2 FQNENV. The CDR3 consists of 14 residues. CDR3 in DNA: TGTGCCAGCAGCCGGGACAGGAGAAATCAGCCCCAGCATTTT. Protein sequence: CASSRDRRNQPQHF.

The sample holds a few counts of this clone. The chain couples TRBV6-1 to TRBJ2-1; 9 positions agree with TRBD2. The CDR3 sequence is 17 residues long. In germline, CDR1 is MNHNS, CDR2 SASEGT. The V segment lost 0 bases and the J segment 6 bases; nucleotides outside the gene matches: 9. The CDR3 DNA is TGTGCCAGCAGTGAAGCGCCATGGCGGGGGGGCGGCAATGAGCAGTTCTTC. Encoded protein: CASSEAPWRGGGNEQFF.

The chain couples TRBV19 to TRBJ2-7; no clear D gene. The germline V and J ends were trimmed by 3 bases and 2 bases, with 20 bases remaining between them. The CDR3 consists of 17 residues. Germline V gene lookup returns CDR1 LNHDA and CDR2 SQIVND (reference sequence). CDR3 amino acids: CASSIPFAELGTYEQYF. As DNA, the CDR3 is TGTGCCAGTAGTATTCCCTTCGCCGAACTTGGTACCTACGAGCAGTACTTC. The full variable domain, rest sourced from reference TRBV19 and TRBJ2-7, is DGGITQSPKYLFRKEGQNVTLSCEQNLNHDAMYWYRQDPGQGLRLIYYSQIVNDFQKGDIAEGYSVSREKKESFPLTVTSAQKNPTAFYLCASSIPFAELGTYEQYFGPGTRLTVT.

The chain combines TRBV29-1 with TRBJ2-3; D is perhaps TRBD1 (6 bases). V was cut by 6 bases and J by 4 bases, with 23 bases left in between. The CDR3 is 16 residues long. Looked up from germline, CDR1 is SQVTM and CDR2 is ANQGSEA. The CDR3, as DNA: TGCAGCGTAAATTACGGAACAGGGAGAAGGGCAGATACGCAGTATTTT. Amino acid sequence: CSVNYGTGRRADTQYF.

Only one count was recorded for this clone. The rearrangement links TRBV19 to TRBJ2-7, with 11 bases identical to TRBD2. In germline, CDR1 is LNHDA, CDR2 SQIVND (reference sequence). The CDR3 spans 17 residues. V shed 4 bases, J shed 3 bases, and the junction held 11 bases outside the gene matches. CDR3 coding DNA: TGTGCCAGTAGTACCGGCGAACTAGCGGGAGTGCACTACGAGCAGTACTTC. Its protein product is CASSTGELAGVHYEQYF.

The chain combines TRBV5-1 with TRBJ2-1, with 10 bases that match TRBD2. The CDR3 runs 15 residues. CDR1 and CDR2 from the germline V gene are SGHRS and YFSETQ. The trim removed 5 bases at V and 0 bases at J, leaving 2 bases unmatched. For the CDR3, the DNA is TGCGCCAGCAGGGCTAGCGGGGGCTCCTACAATGAGCAGTTCTTC. It translates to CASRASGGSYNEQFF.

The table lists this clone with a few counts. The rearrangement joins TRBV9 to TRBJ1-2, with a possible D match to TRBD1 (5 bases). This CDR3 is 15 amino acids long. V lost 2 bases, J lost 3 bases, and 14 bases lay in between. Germline CDR1 is SGDLS and CDR2 is YYNGEE. CDR3 residues: CASSVDSTPYYGYTF. As DNA, the CDR3 is TGTGCCAGCAGCGTCGACAGCACTCCATACTATGGCTACACCTTC.

The V and J genes are TRBV9 and TRBJ2-2, with TRBD2 matching over 9 bases. The CDR3 length is 15 residues. Losses at the gene ends were 2 bases for V and 8 bases for J; bases not matched to a gene: 7. Germline CDR1 reads SGDLS; CDR2 reads YYNGEE. This CDR3 reads CASSVGLAIEGELFF. CDR3 nucleotides: TGTGCCAGCAGCGTTGGACTAGCGATTGAGGGGGAGCTGTTTTTT.

V usage is TRBV6-1 and J usage is TRBJ1-2; D not certain. V lost 0 bases, J lost 7 bases, and 12 bases lay in between. Germline V CDR1 and CDR2: MNHNS, SASEGT. CDR3 length: 14 amino acids. The CDR3 protein is CASSEAAAQRGYTF. The CDR3 DNA follows: TGTGCCAGCAGTGAAGCGGCTGCCCAGCGTGGCTACACCTTC.

The J gene is TRBJ2-7, the V gene TRBV7-9, with D maybe TRBD2 (7 bases). This CDR3 region has 13 residues. With 10 bases removed from V and 0 bases from J, the gap between germline ends came to 13 bases. In germline, CDR1 is SEHNR, CDR2 FQNEAQ (reference sequence). The CDR3 DNA is TGTGCCACCCAAGGGGGGGCCTCCTACGAGCAGTACTTC. Translating gives CATQGGASYEQYF.

This clone has a handful of counts. The genes are TRBV6-4 and TRBJ2-1; weak D call: TRBD2 (5 bases). This CDR3 spans 14 amino acids. Germline CDR1 reads MRHNA; CDR2 reads SNTAGT. Trimming left V 5 bases short and J 0 bases short, with 8 bases between. The CDR3 here is CASSLGSSYNEQFF. In DNA, the CDR3 is TGTGCCAGCAGTTTAGGGAGCTCCTACAATGAGCAGTTCTTC.

The chain couples TRBV2 to TRBJ2-7; 10 bases are a match to TRBD1. This CDR3 region has 14 residues. The germline CDR1 and CDR2 sequences are SNHLY and FYNNEI. V shed 4 bases and J 3 bases; nucleotides not matched to a gene: 3. The CDR3 DNA reads TGTGCCAGCAGTGCCGGGACAGGGGTCTACGAGCAGTACTTC. This encodes CASSAGTGVYEQYF.